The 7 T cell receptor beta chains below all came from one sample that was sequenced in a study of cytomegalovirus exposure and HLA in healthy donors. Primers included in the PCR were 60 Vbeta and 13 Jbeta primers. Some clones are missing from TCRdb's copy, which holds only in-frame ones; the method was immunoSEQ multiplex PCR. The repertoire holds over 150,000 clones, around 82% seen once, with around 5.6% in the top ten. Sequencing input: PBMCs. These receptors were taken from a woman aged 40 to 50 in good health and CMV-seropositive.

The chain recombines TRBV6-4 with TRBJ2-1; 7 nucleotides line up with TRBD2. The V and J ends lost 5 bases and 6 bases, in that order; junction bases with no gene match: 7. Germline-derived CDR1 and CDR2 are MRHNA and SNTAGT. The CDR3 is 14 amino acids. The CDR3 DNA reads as TGTGCCAGCAGTAGCGGGGAGGGGTCCAATGAGCAGTTCTTC. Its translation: CASSSGEGSNEQFF.

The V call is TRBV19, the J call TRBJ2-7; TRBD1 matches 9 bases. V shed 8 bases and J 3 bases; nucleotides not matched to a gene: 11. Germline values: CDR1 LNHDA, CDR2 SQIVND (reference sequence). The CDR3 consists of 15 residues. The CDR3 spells CASSPGQGGIYEQYF. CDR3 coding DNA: TGTGCCAGTTCTCCGGGACAGGGTGGTATCTACGAGCAGTACTTC.

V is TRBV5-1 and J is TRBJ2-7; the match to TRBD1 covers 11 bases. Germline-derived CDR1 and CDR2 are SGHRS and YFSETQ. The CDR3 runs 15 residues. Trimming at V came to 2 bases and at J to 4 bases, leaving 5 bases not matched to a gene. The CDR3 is CASSLGTGGLYEQYF. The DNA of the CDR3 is TGCGCCAGCAGCTTAGGGACAGGGGGATTGTACGAGCAGTACTTC.

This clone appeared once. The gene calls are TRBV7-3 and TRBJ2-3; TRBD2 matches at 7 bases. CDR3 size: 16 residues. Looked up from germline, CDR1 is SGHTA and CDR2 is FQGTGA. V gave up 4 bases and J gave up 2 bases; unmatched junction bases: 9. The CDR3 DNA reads TGTGCCAGCAGCTACGGGACTACCCTACCCACAGATACGCAGTATTTT. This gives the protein CASSYGTTLPTDTQYF.

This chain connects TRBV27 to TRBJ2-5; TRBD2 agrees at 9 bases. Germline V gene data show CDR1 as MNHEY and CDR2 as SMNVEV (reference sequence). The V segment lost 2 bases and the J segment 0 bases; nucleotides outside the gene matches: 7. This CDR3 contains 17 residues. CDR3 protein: CASSLGPSGMYQETQYF. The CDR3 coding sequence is TGTGCCAGCAGTTTAGGTCCTAGCGGGATGTACCAAGAGACCCAGTACTTC.

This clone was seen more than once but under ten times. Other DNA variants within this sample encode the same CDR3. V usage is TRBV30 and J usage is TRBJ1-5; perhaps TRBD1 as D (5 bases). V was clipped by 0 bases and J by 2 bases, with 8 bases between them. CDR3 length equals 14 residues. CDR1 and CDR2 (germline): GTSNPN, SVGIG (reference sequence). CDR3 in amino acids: CAWSVQGGNQPQHF. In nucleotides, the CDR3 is TGTGCCTGGAGTGTACAAGGGGGCAATCAGCCCCAGCATTTT.

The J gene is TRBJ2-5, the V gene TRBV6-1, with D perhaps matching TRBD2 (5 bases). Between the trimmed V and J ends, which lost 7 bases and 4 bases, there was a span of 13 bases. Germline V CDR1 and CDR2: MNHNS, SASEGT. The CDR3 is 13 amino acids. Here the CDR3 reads CASTLSGRETQYF. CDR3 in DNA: TGTGCCAGCACCCTCAGCGGTAGAGAGACCCAGTACTTC.